The 21 T cell receptor beta chains below were found in one sample sequenced in a study of cytomegalovirus exposure and HLA in healthy donors (dated by TCRdb to 2015 to 2018). The receptor library was made with the immunoSEQ multiplex PCR assay. The multiplex PCR relied on a mix of 60 forward primers for TCR Vbeta segments and 13 reverse primers for TCR Jbeta segments. In TCRdb, the immuneACCESS table is reduced to in-frame sequences with V and J assigned. These tables do not hold every clone; where another copy was compared, an unresolved V gene accounts for under half, and the others remain unexplained. The sample table lists some 130,000 clones, about 77% of them with a count of one. The leading ten clones occupy 1.2% to 1.5% of the sample. The sample comprised PBMCs. All receptors come from a woman in her forties in good health and CMV-seronegative.

The V call is TRBV28, the J call TRBJ1-1; D not certain. V lost 3 bases and J lost 11, with 10 bases in between. This CDR3 contains 11 residues. CDR1 and CDR2 (germline): MDHEN, SYDVKM. The CDR3 sequence is CASSLASGAFF. Here the CDR3 DNA reads TGTGCCAGCAGTTTGGCTTCGGGGGCTTTCTTT.

This clone turned up a few times. V usage is TRBV28 and J usage is TRBJ2-1; TRBD2 agrees at 13 bases. V shed 5 bases and J 6 bases; nucleotides not matched to a gene: 10. The CDR3 covers 17 residues. CDR1 and CDR2 from the germline V gene are MDHEN and SYDVKM. The CDR3 DNA reads TGTGCCAGCAGTCTAATCTACTGGACTAGCGGGGGCAATGAGCAGTTCTTC. Encoded protein: CASSLIYWTSGGNEQFF.

This clone was observed a handful of times. Other DNA sequences in this specimen translate into the identical CDR3. The rearrangement links TRBV27 to TRBJ2-7, with TRBD2 matching 7 bases. Germline-derived CDR1 and CDR2 are MNHEY and SMNVEV (reference sequence). The length of the CDR3 is 13 residues. Germline trimming cut 5 bases from V and 3 bases from J; bases unmatched to any gene: 4. The chain's CDR3 is CASSPGGSYEQYF. CDR3 DNA: TGTGCCAGCAGTCCCGGCGGGAGCTACGAGCAGTACTTC.

The chain carries TRBV7-3 and TRBJ1-1; D unclear. Trimming took off 3 bases at V and 11 bases at J, with 16 bases between the two ends. CDR3 length equals 13 residues. Germline CDR1 reads SGHTA; CDR2 reads FQGTGA. The CDR3 region is CASSFGGREVAFF. The CDR3 DNA sequence: TGTGCCAGCAGCTTCGGAGGCCGAGAGGTGGCTTTCTTT.

This chain links TRBV6-4 with TRBJ1-1, with TRBD1 identical over 9 bases. The CDR3 consists of 16 residues. From germline, CDR1 is MRHNA and CDR2 SNTAGT. The junction had 9 bases not matched to a gene; V was cut back by 6 bases and J by 1 base. The CDR3 region has the DNA TGTGCCAGCAGGGGACAGGGCCCGAGGGGGAACACTGAAGCTTTCTTT. Translated: CASRGQGPRGNTEAFF.

The chain carries TRBV16 and TRBJ1-2, with 9 bases matching TRBD1. Germline V CDR1 and CDR2: KGHSY, FQNENV. V dropped 3 bases and J dropped 7; count of bases not matched to a gene: 9. The CDR3 runs to 15 residues. The CDR3 nucleotides read TGTGCCAGCAGCCAGGTCGGGACAGGGCCTCGTGGCTACACCTTC. Translation: CASSQVGTGPRGYTF.

The chain uses TRBV5-4 and TRBJ2-3; 8 bases are a match to TRBD2. Germline CDR1 is SGHNT and CDR2 is YYREEE (reference sequence). The CDR3 sequence is 14 residues long. The V and J ends lost 3 bases and 1 base, in that order; junction bases with no gene match: 1. This CDR3 reads CASSWTSRTDTQYF. In DNA, the CDR3 is TGTGCCAGCAGCTGGACTAGCCGCACAGATACGCAGTATTTT.

The CDR3 loop reads CASSPQGGVNNSPLHF. The CDR3 DNA follows: TGTGCCAGCAGCCCCCAAGGGGGGGTGAACAATTCACCCCTCCACTTT. V usage is TRBV2 and J usage is TRBJ1-6; D is possibly TRBD1 (6 bases). Germline assignment: CDR1 SNHLY and CDR2 FYNNEI. CDR3 size: 16 residues. Trimming took 6 bases from V and 7 from J, leaving 19 bases between them.

The chain employs TRBV4-2 and TRBJ2-3; D may be TRBD1 (5 bases). Germline V gene data show CDR1 as LGHNA and CDR2 as YNFKEQ. CDR3 size: 13 residues. Trimming removed 5 bases at V and 4 bases at J, with 10 bases between. The CDR3 sequence: CASSSQVADTQYF. For the CDR3, the DNA is TGTGCCAGCAGCTCACAGGTCGCAGATACGCAGTATTTT.

The J gene is TRBJ2-7, the V gene TRBV30; perhaps TRBD1 as D (6 bases). In germline, CDR1 is GTSNPN, CDR2 SVGIG (reference sequence). The CDR3 loop spans 12 amino acids. V gave up 4 bases and J gave up 1 base, with 8 bases separating them. CDR3 protein: CAWKGGSYEQYF. As DNA, the CDR3 is TGTGCCTGGAAAGGGGGTTCCTACGAGCAGTACTTC. Full variable domain (outside the CDR3, taken from reference TRBV30 and TRBJ2-7): SQTIHQWPATLVQPVGSPLSLECTVEGTSNPNLYWYRQAAGRGLQLLFYSVGIGQISSEVPQNLSASRPQDRQFILSSKKLLLSDSGFYLCAWKGGSYEQYFGPGTRLTVT.

The J gene is TRBJ2-5, the V gene TRBV9; 9 bases map to TRBD2. The CDR3 extends over 15 amino acids. V dropped 0 bases and J dropped 4; count of bases not matched to a gene: 4. Germline CDR1 reads SGDLS; CDR2 reads YYNGEE. The CDR3 spells CASSVGLAGRETQYF. CDR3 sequence (DNA): TGTGCCAGCAGCGTAGGGCTAGCGGGGCGAGAGACCCAGTACTTC. Full variable domain (rest looked up from reference TRBV9 and TRBJ2-5): DSGVTQTPKHLITATGQRVTLRCSPRSGDLSVYWYQQSLDQGLQFLIQYYNGEERAKGNILERFSAQQFPDLHSELNLSSLELGDSALYFCASSVGLAGRETQYFGPGTRLLVL.

The J gene is TRBJ2-6, the V gene TRBV7-2; D is undetermined. Between the trimmed V and J ends, which lost 6 bases and 0 bases, there was a span of 9 bases. The V gene's germline CDR1 is SGHTA and CDR2 FQGNSA. The CDR3 totals 15 residues. For the CDR3, the DNA is TGTGCCAGCAGACCCACTCCCTCTGGGGCCAACGTCCTGACTTTC. Protein sequence: CASRPTPSGANVLTF.

The chain combines TRBV30 with TRBJ1-4, with TRBD1 matching 7 bases. From germline, CDR1 is GTSNPN and CDR2 SVGIG (reference sequence). V was pared by 2 bases and J by 6 bases, with 6 bases of the junction left unmatched. This CDR3 has 14 amino acids. The CDR3 here is CAWSRDSGYEKLFF. CDR3 DNA: TGTGCCTGGAGTAGGGACAGTGGGTATGAAAAACTGTTTTTT.

V and J are TRBV6-5 and TRBJ2-1; 8 nucleotides align to TRBD2. V was pared by 6 bases and J by 4 bases, with 5 bases of the junction left unmatched. CDR1 and CDR2 (germline): MNHEY, SVGAGI. The CDR3 totals 14 residues. The CDR3 loop reads CASSLGGGYNEQFF. The DNA for the CDR3 is TGTGCCAGCAGCCTCGGGGGGGGGTACAATGAGCAGTTCTTC.

DNA of the CDR3: TGTGCCAGCTCATTGTTAGCGGAAGAGACCCAGTACTTC. This gives the protein CASSLLAEETQYF. The gene calls are TRBV18 and TRBJ2-5, with a weak D call TRBD2 (6 bases). The CDR3 extends over 13 amino acids. CDR1 KGHSH and CDR2 LQKENI come from the germline V gene. Trimming stripped 5 bases from V and 3 bases from J, with 10 bases between.

The chain couples TRBV13 to TRBJ1-2, with 8 nucleotides matching TRBD1. Germline V lookup: CDR1 PRHDT, CDR2 FYEKMQ (reference sequence). Germline trimming cut 1 base from V and 0 bases from J; bases unmatched to any gene: 13. The CDR3 contains 19 residues. CDR3: CASSLEGTGGVEANYGYTF. CDR3 nucleotide sequence: TGTGCCAGCAGCTTAGAGGGTACAGGGGGGGTTGAAGCTAACTATGGCTACACCTTC.

This clone was detected once. V is TRBV9 and J is TRBJ1-5; D is ambiguous. V lost 6 bases to trimming and J lost 0 bases, with 13 bases between them. The germline gives CDR1 SGDLS, CDR2 YYNGEE. CDR3 length: 15 residues. In DNA, the CDR3 is TGTGCCAGCACCCCCACTTCTAATAGCAATCAGCCCCAGCATTTT. Amino acid sequence: CASTPTSNSNQPQHF.

The CDR3 bases are TGTGCCTGGAGCACACGAGGGATAGCTAATGAAAAACTGTTTTTT. It is translated as CAWSTRGIANEKLFF. The V gene is TRBV30, the J gene TRBJ1-4; D remains ambiguous. Trimming left V 3 bases short and J 3 bases short, with 14 bases between. Germline-derived CDR1 and CDR2 are GTSNPN and SVGIG (reference sequence). This CDR3 region has 15 residues.

The sample holds a few counts of this clone. The chain has TRBV6-1 and TRBJ2-2, with 9 bases lining up with TRBD1. Germline V lookup: CDR1 MNHNS, CDR2 SASEGT. The CDR3 is made up of 16 amino acids. With V trimmed by 4 bases and J by 0 bases, 3 bases remained unmatched. The CDR3 reads CASSGGTGPNTGELFF. The CDR3 nucleotides read TGTGCCAGCAGTGGAGGGACAGGGCCGAACACCGGGGAGCTGTTTTTT.

The genes are TRBV18 and TRBJ1-1, with a possible D match to TRBD1 (6 bases). V was clipped by 6 bases and J by 3 bases, with 14 bases between them. This CDR3 has 14 amino acids. CDR1 KGHSH and CDR2 LQKENI come from the germline V gene. Here the CDR3 reads CASSRQVEDTEAFF. As DNA, the CDR3 is TGTGCCAGCTCGCGACAGGTAGAGGACACTGAAGCTTTCTTT.

This clone was seen a handful of times. The CDR3 here is CASSASVISYNEQFF. In DNA, the CDR3 is TGCGCCAGCAGTGCGAGCGTTATCTCCTACAATGAGCAGTTCTTC. The chain combines TRBV10-2 with TRBJ2-1; D is undetermined. Between the trimmed V and J ends, which lost 4 bases and 0 bases, there was a span of 10 bases. The CDR3 is 15 amino acids. CDR1 and CDR2 (germline): WSHSY, SAAADI.